This T cell receptor beta chain came from a study of naive and memory T cell subsets. General observations from the study: Over 90% of naive TCR sequences appeared only once, unlike memory subsets. Gini index rose across naive, CM, EM and EMRA in CD4 and CD8. Naive repertoires, especially CD8, held a few larger clonotypes, possibly memory cells re-expressing CD45RA.

Both TRBC1 and TRBC2 were covered by a beta constant-region primer of two equimolar oligonucleotides. Four rounds of PCR amplified the ligated cDNA using nested alpha and beta constant-region primers plus SP2. TCRdb re-derived calls from the UMI-ligation and nested PCR reads in MiXCR, one entry per CDR3 protein. The sample shows approximately 140,000 distinct CDR3 sequences, approximately 20% of them seen only once. This clonotype turned up a few times. No antigen is known for it. The CDR3 runs 11 residues. Germline V CDR1 and CDR2: LGHNT, FRNRAP. Trimming removed 7 bases from V and 7 bases from J, with 10 bases in between. After CD4 positive bead selection, the CD4-negative fraction gave CD8 T cells. Four subsets defined by CD45RA and CD27 were sorted after CD3, CD4, CD8 and live/dead staining.

Sequencing input: naive CD8+ T cells from blood. The rearrangement uses TRBV12-5 and TRBJ1-1; a weak D match, TRBD1 (5 bases). The receptor was derived from a human donor in good health. The CDR3 coding sequence is TGTGCTAGTGACTTCGACAGTGAAGCTTTCTTT. It codes for CASDFDSEAFF. Full variable domain (remainder filled in from reference TRBV12-5 and TRBJ1-1): DARVTQTPRHKVTEMGQEVTMRCQPILGHNTVFWYRQTMMQGLELLAYFRNRAPLDDSGMPKDRFSAEMPDATLATLKIQPSEPRDSAVYFCASDFDSEAFFGQGTRLTVV.